The clone carrying this T cell receptor beta chain was detected only a few times. The CDR3 length is 15 residues. The V gene end was trimmed by 1 base and the J gene end by 5 bases; junction bases not matched to a gene: 3. From germline, CDR1 is SEHNR and CDR2 FQNEAQ (reference sequence). TCRdb re-analysed the RT-PCR reads in MiXCR, keeping a single row per CDR3 protein. Among approximately 150,000 distinct CDR3 sequences listed, about 29% were seen once. These data originate in a study of patients and donors after allogeneic stem cell transplantation. The sequence was collected from a human donor who was either an allogeneic HSCT recipient or a stem cell or donor lymphocyte infusion donor (not recorded which). It is not recorded whose cells these are; they may come from a transplant donor. The genes are TRBV7-9 and TRBJ2-1; the match to TRBD2 covers 9 bases. Specimen: blood, either unsorted or a sorted T cell fraction (not recorded which). CDR3 sequence (DNA): TGTGCCAGCAGCTTAGTTTTAGCGGGAGACAATGAGCAGTTCTTC. It specifies CASSLVLAGDNEQFF.